This T cell receptor beta chain emerged from a study of OX40 agonist ivuxolimab in advanced cancers. Study details: Patients received the agonistic anti-OX40 (CD134) antibody ivuxolimab. People in dose escalation had one of these cancers: hepatocellular carcinoma, melanoma, renal cell or head and neck cancer. Study-level results: Clonal expansion among partial responders at 0.1-3.0 mg/kg ranked near the lowest.

Sequencing used immunoSEQ multiplex PCR; TCRdb keeps in-frame clones, though not all of them. The sample holds about 55,000 clones; around nine tenths are singletons and the top ten take under 8%. This clone was seen more than once but under ten times. Its specificity is unknown. Autoimmune disease history or systemic immunosuppression disqualified patients. Germline V gene sequence: CDR1 MDHEN, CDR2 SYDVKM. The CDR3 spans 11 residues. The germline V and J ends were trimmed by 11 bases and 3 bases, with 10 bases remaining between them. The material sequenced was CD4+ or CD8+ T cells sorted from blood, taken in a trial of the OX40 agonist ivuxolimab. This TCR was sampled from an adult with an advanced solid tumor such as melanoma, head and neck, liver or kidney cancer. V usage is TRBV28 and J usage is TRBJ1-2, with D hard to call. CDR3 amino acids: CAVGPYYGYTF. The CDR3 nucleotides read TGTGCCGTCGGGCCTTACTATGGCTACACCTTC.